Following are 26 T cell receptor beta chains from one sample sequenced in a study of blood T cell repertoires in COVID-19. Sequenced by immunoSEQ multiplex PCR; TCRdb stores in-frame clones only, minus some. The sample contains around 82,000 clones, roughly 90% of which appear only once. Sequenced material: peripheral blood. These receptors were collected from a man aged 80 or over with COVID-19, enrolled during active disease.

The genes are TRBV5-1 and TRBJ1-5; 7 nucleotides align to TRBD1. Germline V lookup: CDR1 SGHRS, CDR2 YFSETQ. The CDR3 is made up of 15 amino acids. The junction had 5 bases not matched to a gene; V was cut back by 4 bases and J by 1 base. CDR3 coding DNA: TGCGCCAGCAGCACCGGGACAGAAAGCAATCAGCCCCAGCATTTT. Its protein product is CASSTGTESNQPQHF.

The chain combines TRBV3-1 (or the pseudogene TRBV3-2) with TRBJ1-1; D gene unclear. The V gene's germline CDR1 is LGHDT and CDR2 YNNKEL (reference sequence). The CDR3 extends over 19 amino acids. V was shortened by 1 base and J by 2 bases, with 23 bases between the two germline ends. CDR3 residues: CASSQGVPGMSVGNTEAFF. The CDR3 DNA is TGTGCCAGCAGCCAAGGGGTTCCGGGGATGTCGGTGGGAAACACTGAAGCTTTCTTT.

This clone was detected only a few times. This chain connects TRBV5-1 to TRBJ1-1; D call uncertain. Looked up from germline, CDR1 is SGHRS and CDR2 is YFSETQ. This CDR3 is built from 11 residues. V was cut by 0 bases and J by 5 bases, with 2 bases left in between. The CDR3 loop reads CASSLATEAFF. The CDR3 nucleotides read TGCGCCAGCAGCTTGGCTACTGAAGCTTTCTTT.

The gene calls are TRBV24-1 and TRBJ1-2, with D possibly TRBD1 on 6 matching bases. This CDR3 spans 16 amino acids. Trimming stripped 6 bases from V and 7 bases from J, with 23 bases between. From germline, CDR1 is KGHDR and CDR2 SFDVKD. As DNA, the CDR3 is TGTGCCACCAGTTCGGGGAAGAGGGCAGGGGATGTTGGCTACACCTTC. Translated: CATSSGKRAGDVGYTF.

This clone was recorded only once. This sequence joins TRBV9 and TRBJ1-3; D is unresolved. V lost 3 bases and J lost 0, with 13 bases in between. From germline, CDR1 is SGDLS and CDR2 YYNGEE. There are 16 residues in the CDR3. CDR3 nucleotides: TGTGCCAGCAGCGACTCCGACTTGTACTCTGGAAACACCATATATTTT. This gives the protein CASSDSDLYSGNTIYF.

This chain links TRBV19 with TRBJ1-1; unclear D gene. The CDR3 loop spans 13 amino acids. The germline V gene encodes CDR1 LNHDA and CDR2 SQIVND (reference sequence). The ends were cut back, 5 bases at V and 1 base at J, with 8 bases in the middle. Written as DNA, the CDR3 is TGTGCCAGTAGTGTCACACAGAACACTGAAGCTTTCTTT. Residues: CASSVTQNTEAFF. Filled out from reference TRBV19 and TRBJ1-1, the complete variable domain reads DGGITQSPKYLFRKEGQNVTLSCEQNLNHDAMYWYRQDPGQGLRLIYYSQIVNDFQKGDIAEGYSVSREKKESFPLTVTSAQKNPTAFYLCASSVTQNTEAFFGQGTRLTVV.

This clone was seen a few times. The chain has TRBV5-1 and TRBJ2-3; 10 bases map to TRBD2. Per germline, CDR1 SGHRS and CDR2 YFSETQ. V was pared by 0 bases and J by 6 bases, with 7 bases of the junction left unmatched. The CDR3 is 16 residues long. The CDR3 here is CASSLALAGDGDTQYF. The CDR3 region has the DNA TGCGCCAGCAGCTTGGCCCTAGCGGGGGATGGTGATACGCAGTATTTT. Filled out from reference TRBV5-1 and TRBJ2-3, the complete variable domain reads KAGVTQTPRYLIKTRGQQVTLSCSPISGHRSVSWYQQTPGQGLQFLFEYFSETQRNKGNFPGRFSGRQFSNSRSEMNVSTLELGDSALYLCASSLALAGDGDTQYFGPGTRLTVL.

The J gene is TRBJ1-6, the V gene TRBV6-1; D uncertain. The V gene's germline CDR1 is MNHNS and CDR2 SASEGT. Trimming removed 2 bases from V and 7 bases from J, with 15 bases in between. The CDR3 has 16 residues. This CDR3 is CASSEQAGIANSPLHF. CDR3 nucleotides: TGTGCCAGCAGTGAACAGGCCGGGATAGCGAATTCACCCCTCCACTTT.

V is TRBV19 and J is TRBJ1-2; 11 nucleotides align to TRBD1. V trimming: 6 bases; J trimming: 7 bases; junction bases outside the gene matches: 13. The CDR3 sequence is 16 residues long. Germline V gene lookup returns CDR1 LNHDA and CDR2 SQIVND (reference sequence). CDR3 loop: CASRAPGGQGVRGYTF. CDR3 nucleotide sequence: TGTGCCAGTAGAGCTCCCGGGGGACAGGGGGTGCGTGGCTACACCTTC. The full variable domain, its missing parts supplied by reference TRBV19 and TRBJ1-2, is DGGITQSPKYLFRKEGQNVTLSCEQNLNHDAMYWYRQDPGQGLRLIYYSQIVNDFQKGDIAEGYSVSREKKESFPLTVTSAQKNPTAFYLCASRAPGGQGVRGYTFGSGTRLTVV.

This clone was seen a single time. The CDR3 reads CASSGTANEKLFF. The DNA of the CDR3 is TGCGCCAGCAGCGGGACAGCTAATGAAAAACTGTTTTTT. The chain joins TRBV5-1 to TRBJ1-4; 7 nucleotides agree with TRBD1. The germline V gene encodes CDR1 SGHRS and CDR2 YFSETQ. The ends lost 4 bases at V and 3 bases at J; junction bases unmatched: 0. The CDR3 has 13 residues.

The chain links TRBV3-1 (or the pseudogene TRBV3-2) to TRBJ2-1; TRBD1 is a possible D gene (7 bases). The CDR3 contains 17 residues. V was trimmed by 0 bases and J by 8 bases, leaving 20 bases between them. Germline CDR1 LGHDT, CDR2 YNNKEL (reference sequence). In DNA, the CDR3 is TGTGCCAGCAGCCAAGACGTTCTCAGGGGGGCCAGGGATGAGCAGTTCTTC. It encodes CASSQDVLRGARDEQFF.

The chain uses TRBV6-2 or TRBV6-3 and TRBJ1-6, with D uncertain. V was trimmed by 0 bases and J by 10 bases, leaving 16 bases between them. Germline values: CDR1 MNHEY, CDR2 SVGEGT. This CDR3 is 16 amino acids long. The CDR3 region has the DNA TGTGCCAGCAGTTACTCCTCGTCTCGGGGAGGGTCACCCCTCCACTTT. It yields the protein CASSYSSSRGGSPLHF.

CDR3 loop: CASSPLLGGSTDTQYF. The CDR3 region has the DNA TGTGCCAGCTCACCTCTCCTCGGGGGGTCCACAGATACGCAGTATTTT. The chain uses TRBV18 and TRBJ2-3; 7 nucleotides line up with TRBD2. Germline CDR1 reads KGHSH; CDR2 reads LQKENI. V dropped 3 bases and J dropped 2; count of bases not matched to a gene: 8. The CDR3 length is 16 residues.

V is TRBV4-1 and J is TRBJ1-1; D is perhaps TRBD1 (5 bases). The CDR3 is 16 residues long. The germline gives CDR1 MGHRA, CDR2 YSYEKL. The V end was cut by 7 bases, the J end by 1 base, with 19 bases between. In nucleotides, the CDR3 is TGCGCCAGCAAAGAAACCGACGCAGGGCAGAACACTGAAGCTTTCTTT. It is translated as CASKETDAGQNTEAFF.

The rearrangement joins TRBV19 to TRBJ1-5; D gene ambiguous. Germline V gene sequence: CDR1 LNHDA, CDR2 SQIVND (reference sequence). Trimming left V 4 bases short and J 7 bases short, with 8 bases between. This CDR3 spans 12 amino acids. In DNA form, the CDR3 reads TGTGCCAGTAGTAGCGGGTTGCAGCCCCAGCATTTT. Its translation: CASSSGLQPQHF.

This chain connects TRBV6-6 to TRBJ1-4; the D gene is possibly TRBD1 (6 bases). V lost 5 bases and J 5 bases, leaving 15 bases between the germline ends. This CDR3 comprises 15 residues. Per germline, CDR1 MNHNY and CDR2 SVGAGI (reference sequence). CDR3 coding DNA: TGTGCCAGCAGTCGCGGACAGTCGATGAATGAAAAACTGTTTTTT. It specifies CASSRGQSMNEKLFF.

The rearrangement links TRBV3-1 (or the pseudogene TRBV3-2) to TRBJ2-1, with 10 bases matching TRBD2. The CDR3 has 14 residues. Per the germline V gene, CDR1 is LGHDT and CDR2 is YNNKEL (reference sequence). The trim removed 0 bases at V and 15 bases at J, leaving 8 bases unmatched. Here the CDR3 DNA reads TGTGCCAGCAGCCAAGAGGCCACTAGCGGGGAGGCGTTCTTC. Protein: CASSQEATSGEAFF.

V usage is TRBV9 and J usage is TRBJ2-5; 8 bases map to TRBD2. Losses at the gene ends were 2 bases for V and 3 bases for J; bases not matched to a gene: 3. This CDR3 has 14 residues. Germline-derived CDR1 and CDR2 are SGDLS and YYNGEE. CDR3: CASSVGRGEETQYF. The DNA for the CDR3 is TGTGCCAGCAGCGTTGGGCGGGGGGAAGAGACCCAGTACTTC.

The chain combines TRBV6-5 with TRBJ1-1, with a possible D match to TRBD1 (5 bases). CDR1 and CDR2 (germline): MNHEY, SVGAGI. V gave up 2 bases and J gave up 0 bases, with 13 bases separating them. The CDR3 has 16 amino acids. The CDR3 DNA is TGTGCCAGCAGTTACGGGGGGGAAACTCTGAACACTGAAGCTTTCTTT. It yields the protein CASSYGGETLNTEAFF.

The chain joins TRBV7-8 to TRBJ1-2, with 8 bases aligning to TRBD1. Germline V gene sequence: CDR1 SGHVS, CDR2 FQNEAQ. J was trimmed by 7 bases and V by 3 bases; bases with no gene match: 4. This CDR3 is built from 13 residues. This CDR3 reads CASSLLQGAGYTF. The CDR3 bases are TGTGCCAGCAGCTTGCTTCAGGGGGCTGGCTACACCTTC. Variable domain in full (rest from reference TRBV7-8 and TRBJ1-2): GAGVSQSPRYKVAKRGQDVALRCDPISGHVSLFWYQQALGQGPEFLTYFQNEAQLDKSGLPSDRFFAERPEGSVSTLKIQRTQQEDSAVYLCASSLLQGAGYTFGSGTRLTVV.

The chain links TRBV5-5 to TRBJ1-5; D might be TRBD1 (5 bases). The V end was cut by 4 bases, the J end by 6 bases, with 20 bases between. The CDR3 contains 16 residues. Germline V gives CDR1 SGHKS, CDR2 YYEKEE (reference sequence). CDR3 sequence (DNA): TGTGCCAGCAGCCTTGACAGATTTGACGGCCGTCAGCCCCAGCATTTT. Translated: CASSLDRFDGRQPQHF.

A remark on this clone: The identical CDR3 is also encoded by other nucleotide sequences in the sample. For the CDR3, the DNA is TGTGCCAGCAGCGCAAGCGGCCAAGAGACCCAGTACTTC. Protein: CASSASGQETQYF. The V call is TRBV7-3, the J call TRBJ2-5; maybe TRBD2 (5 bases). This CDR3 is 13 amino acids long. CDR1 and CDR2 from the germline V gene are SGHTA and FQGTGA. The germline V and J ends were trimmed by 5 bases and 1 base, with 8 bases remaining between them.

The chain links TRBV27 to TRBJ2-2; 10 nucleotides agree with TRBD2. The CDR3 runs to 17 residues. The junction had 11 bases not matched to a gene; V was cut back by 4 bases and J by 6 bases. CDR1 and CDR2 (germline): MNHEY, SMNVEV (reference sequence). Written as DNA, the CDR3 is TGTGCCAGCAGTTCCTATAGCGGGGGGCGGGTATCCGGGGAGCTGTTTTTT. Translating gives CASSSYSGGRVSGELFF.

The gene calls are TRBV7-6 and TRBJ1-6; D is ambiguous. This CDR3 spans 17 amino acids. In germline, CDR1 is SGHVS, CDR2 FNYEAQ. The ends were cut back, 1 base at V and 1 base at J, with 11 bases in the middle. The CDR3 coding sequence is TGTGCCAGCAGCTTAGGAGGGAAGGAGTCCTATAATTCACCCCTCCACTTT. This gives the protein CASSLGGKESYNSPLHF.

J is TRBJ1-1 and V is TRBV9; D not resolved. V was trimmed by 0 bases and J by 0 bases, leaving 6 bases between them. This CDR3 has 14 residues. The germline gives CDR1 SGDLS, CDR2 YYNGEE. The chain's CDR3 is CASSVESMNTEAFF. The CDR3 region has the DNA TGTGCCAGCAGCGTAGAGTCTATGAACACTGAAGCTTTCTTT.

The genes are TRBV18 and TRBJ2-1; tentative D call: TRBD2 (6 bases). Looked up from germline, CDR1 is KGHSH and CDR2 is LQKENI. CDR3 length: 14 amino acids. The V end lost 3 bases, the J end lost 6 bases, and 12 bases lay between the germline ends. In DNA, the CDR3 is TGTGCCAGCTCACCGAACGAGGGAGGCAATGAGCAGTTCTTC. Translating it yields CASSPNEGGNEQFF.